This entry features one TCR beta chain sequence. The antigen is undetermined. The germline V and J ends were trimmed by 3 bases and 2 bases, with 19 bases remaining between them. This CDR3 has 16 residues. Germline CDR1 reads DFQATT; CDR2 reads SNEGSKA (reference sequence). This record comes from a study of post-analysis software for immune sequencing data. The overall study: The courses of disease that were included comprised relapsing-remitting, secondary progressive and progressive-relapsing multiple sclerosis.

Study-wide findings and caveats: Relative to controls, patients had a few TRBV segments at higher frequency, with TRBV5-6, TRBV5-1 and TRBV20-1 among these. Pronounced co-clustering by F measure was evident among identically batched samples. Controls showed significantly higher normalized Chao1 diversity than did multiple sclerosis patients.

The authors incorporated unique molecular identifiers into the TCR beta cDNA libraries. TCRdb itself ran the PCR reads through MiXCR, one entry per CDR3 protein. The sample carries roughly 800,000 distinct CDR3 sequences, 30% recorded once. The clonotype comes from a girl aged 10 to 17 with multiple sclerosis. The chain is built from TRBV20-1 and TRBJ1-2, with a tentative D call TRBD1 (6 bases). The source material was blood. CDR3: CSARGVRGTENYGYTF. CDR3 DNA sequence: TGCAGTGCTAGGGGGGTAAGGGGGACCGAAAACTATGGCTACACCTTC.